Listed below are T cell receptor beta chains from one sample, sequenced in a study of T cell changes during pregnancy in multiple sclerosis. Profiled with immunoSEQ multiplex PCR; TCRdb holds only in-frame clones, not every one. The sample contains over 85,000 clones, 91% of which appear only once. This sample comprised peripheral blood, obtained after pregnancy. Source of these receptors: a female donor in good health, enrolled as a control in a pregnancy study. CDR3s include the opening cysteine and the closing phenylalanine or tryptophan. Fields, in order: D gene, V gene, J gene, CDR3 length, clone size, CDR3 protein, CDR3 DNA. The D gene is left open where the match is weak. The size entry is marked missing in some rows and otherwise reads once, few, many or a size class.

D: -
V: TRBV6-5
J: TRBJ1-1
length: 16
size: -
CDR3: CASSYGGSRSKTEAFF
DNA: TGTGCCAGCAGTTACGGGGGCAGTAGATCAAAAACAGAAGCTTTCTTT

D: TRBD1
V: TRBV4-1
J: TRBJ1-1
length: 18
size: -
CDR3: CASSGATGERPMNTEAFF
DNA: TGCGCCAGCAGCGGAGCGACAGGGGAGCGGCCTATGAACACTGAAGCTTTCTTT

D: TRBD1
V: TRBV5-6
J: TRBJ2-7
length: 13
size: -
CDR3: CASSRQGPYEQYF
DNA: TGTGCCAGCAGCAGACAGGGCCCCTACGAGCAGTACTTC

D: -
V: TRBV7-2
J: TRBJ2-2
length: 16
size: -
CDR3: CASSLETVGSTGELFF
DNA: TGTGCCAGCAGCTTAGAAACAGTCGGCAGCACCGGGGAGCTGTTTTTT

D: -
V: TRBV4-3
J: TRBJ2-7
length: 16
size: -
CDR3: CASSQEIGGSSYEQYF
DNA: TGCGCCAGCAGCCAAGAAATCGGGGGTAGCTCCTACGAGCAGTACTTC

D: TRBD1
V: TRBV27
J: TRBJ2-7
length: 15
size: -
CDR3: CASSSGTGGINEQYF
DNA: TGTGCCAGCAGTTCTGGGACAGGGGGGATCAACGAGCAGTACTTC

D: TRBD1
V: TRBV7-9
J: TRBJ2-5
length: 15
size: -
CDR3: CASSRGTGAQETQYF
DNA: TGTGCCAGCAGCCGAGGGACAGGGGCGCAAGAGACCCAGTACTTC

D: -
V: TRBV4-1
J: TRBJ1-2
length: 16
size: -
CDR3: CASSQDPGGGKNGYTF
DNA: TGCGCCAGCAGCCAAGATCCGGGGGGGGGTAAGAATGGCTACACCTTC

D: -
V: TRBV9
J: TRBJ1-2
length: 13
size: -
CDR3: CASSVEGFGGYTF
DNA: TGTGCCAGCAGCGTAGAAGGCTTCGGGGGCTACACCTTC

D: TRBD1
V: TRBV13
J: TRBJ1-2
length: 15
size: -
CDR3: CASSIHPGQAKGYTF
DNA: TGTGCCAGCAGCATCCACCCGGGACAGGCCAAAGGCTACACCTTC

D: -
V: TRBV28
J: TRBJ1-2
length: 13
size: -
CDR3: CASTWRGLGGYTF
DNA: TGTGCCAGCACCTGGAGGGGCTTGGGGGGCTACACCTTC

D: -
V: TRBV4-1
J: TRBJ1-5
length: 17
size: -
CDR3: CASSQEYAEISNQPQHF
DNA: TGCGCCAGCAGCCAAGAATACGCGGAAATTAGCAATCAGCCCCAGCATTTT

D: TRBD2
V: TRBV14
J: TRBJ2-5
length: 19
size: -
CDR3: CASSQFETSGVSYQETQYF
DNA: TGTGCCAGCAGCCAATTTGAGACTAGCGGGGTATCGTACCAAGAGACCCAGTACTTC

D: -
V: TRBV5-1
J: TRBJ1-1
length: 14
size: -
CDR3: CASSRVSGGTEAFF
DNA: TGCGCCAGCAGCCGGGTGAGCGGGGGCACTGAAGCTTTCTTT

D: TRBD1
V: TRBV5-1
J: TRBJ1-1
length: 14
size: -
CDR3: CASNIKGGGTEAFF
DNA: TGCGCCAGCAACATCAAAGGGGGCGGCACTGAAGCTTTCTTT

D: -
V: TRBV5-6
J: TRBJ2-3
length: 15
size: -
CDR3: CASSYPGPGADTQYF
DNA: TGTGCCAGCAGCTACCCGGGGCCGGGAGCAGATACGCAGTATTTT

D: -
V: TRBV28
J: TRBJ2-1
length: 13
size: -
CDR3: CASTTSYYNEQFF
DNA: TGTGCCAGCACTACTTCCTACTACAATGAGCAGTTCTTC

D: -
V: TRBV28
J: TRBJ2-5
length: 15
size: -
CDR3: CASTLKGADQETQYF
DNA: TGTGCCAGCACCCTAAAGGGAGCTGACCAAGAGACCCAGTACTTC

D: TRBD1
V: TRBV7-9
J: TRBJ2-7
length: 14
size: -
CDR3: CASSLRDRGKKQYF
DNA: TGTGCCAGCAGCCTCCGGGACAGGGGCAAAAAGCAGTACTTC

D: TRBD2
V: TRBV9
J: TRBJ2-1
length: 14
size: -
CDR3: CASSVGGGRNEQFF
DNA: TGTGCCAGCAGCGTGGGGGGGGGTAGGAATGAGCAGTTCTTC

D: -
V: TRBV14
J: TRBJ1-2
length: 16
size: -
CDR3: CASSPGVKLTGYGYTF
DNA: TGTGCCAGCAGCCCTGGAGTGAAACTTACCGGTTATGGCTACACCTTC

D: TRBD1
V: TRBV7-2
J: TRBJ1-1
length: 15
size: -
CDR3: CASTPGGPPGTEAFF
DNA: TGTGCCAGCACGCCAGGGGGCCCACCGGGAACTGAAGCTTTCTTT

D: -
V: TRBV6-1
J: TRBJ1-1
length: 13
size: -
CDR3: CASSPLHNTEAFF
DNA: TGTGCCAGCAGTCCACTGCATAACACTGAAGCTTTCTTT

D: TRBD2
V: TRBV6-4
J: TRBJ2-3
length: 15
size: -
CDR3: CASRERGVYTDTQYF
DNA: TGTGCCAGCAGGGAGCGGGGGGTTTACACAGATACGCAGTATTTT

D: TRBD1
V: TRBV4-3
J: TRBJ2-3
length: 17
size: once
CDR3: CASSQGGTDGGRDTQYF
DNA: TGCGCCAGCAGCCAAGGAGGGACAGATGGGGGTAGAGATACGCAGTATTTT

D: TRBD1
V: TRBV6-5
J: TRBJ2-7
length: 15
size: -
CDR3: CASSYLGQVTYEQYF
DNA: TGTGCCAGCAGTTATCTGGGACAGGTGACCTACGAGCAGTACTTC

D: -
V: TRBV10-3
J: TRBJ1-1
length: 11
size: once
CDR3: CAIQVGTEAFF
DNA: TGTGCCATCCAGGTGGGCACTGAAGCTTTCTTT

D: -
V: TRBV6-1
J: TRBJ1-2
length: 13
size: -
CDR3: CASTYAQGYGYTF
DNA: TGTGCCAGCACGTATGCACAGGGCTATGGCTACACCTTC

D: -
V: TRBV29-1
J: TRBJ2-3
length: 14
size: -
CDR3: CSAEQEMDTDTQYF
DNA: TGCAGCGCCGAACAGGAGATGGACACAGATACGCAGTATTTT

D: -
V: TRBV9
J: TRBJ1-4
length: 14
size: -
CDR3: CASSPIGTNEKLLF
DNA: TGTGCCAGCAGCCCGATCGGGACTAATGAAAAACTGCTTTTT

D: TRBD2
V: TRBV7-9
J: TRBJ2-3
length: 16
size: -
CDR3: CASSWLAGDITDTQYF
DNA: TGTGCCAGCAGCTGGCTAGCGGGGGATATCACAGATACGCAGTATTTT

D: TRBD1
V: TRBV19
J: TRBJ1-2
length: 13
size: -
CDR3: CASSIKGAYGYTF
DNA: TGTGCCAGTAGTATTAAGGGGGCGTATGGCTACACCTTC

D: TRBD2
V: TRBV6-5
J: TRBJ2-2
length: 15
size: -
CDR3: CASISPGRGAGELFF
DNA: TGTGCCAGCATCAGTCCAGGGCGGGGGGCCGGGGAGCTGTTTTTT

D: -
V: TRBV7-6
J: TRBJ2-1
length: 14
size: -
CDR3: CASSSSWGYNEQFF
DNA: TGTGCCAGCAGCTCTAGCTGGGGCTACAATGAGCAGTTCTTC

D: TRBD1
V: TRBV7-9
J: TRBJ2-1
length: 11
size: few
CDR3: CATQGVHEQFF
DNA: TGTGCCACACAGGGGGTCCATGAGCAGTTCTTC

D: -
V: TRBV14
J: TRBJ1-6
length: 16
size: -
CDR3: CASSQAGRSYNSPLHF
DNA: TGTGCCAGCAGCCAAGCTGGGCGCTCCTATAATTCACCCCTCCACTTT

D: -
V: TRBV19
J: TRBJ1-6
length: 14
size: -
CDR3: CAGGRGTVGSPLHF
DNA: TGTGCCGGTGGCAGGGGCACGGTGGGATCACCCCTCCACTTT

D: TRBD1
V: TRBV28
J: TRBJ1-3
length: 17
size: -
CDR3: CASSLWGTGMSGNTIYF
DNA: TGTGCCAGCAGTTTATGGGGGACAGGGATGTCTGGAAACACCATATATTTT

D: TRBD2
V: TRBV7-2
J: TRBJ2-3
length: 14
size: once
CDR3: CASSPGGNTDTQYF
DNA: TGTGCCAGCAGCCCGGGGGGAAACACAGATACGCAGTATTTT

D: TRBD2
V: TRBV28
J: TRBJ2-3
length: 19
size: -
CDR3: CATSPLGTSGGWSTDTQYF
DNA: TGTGCCACCAGCCCCCTCGGGACTAGCGGGGGGTGGAGCACAGATACGCAGTATTTT

D: -
V: TRBV6-5
J: TRBJ1-2
length: 12
size: once
CDR3: CASSYQGYGYTF
DNA: TGTGCCAGCAGTTACCAGGGTTATGGCTACACCTTC

D: -
V: TRBV27
J: TRBJ2-1
length: 14
size: -
CDR3: CASSFQSAYNEQFF
DNA: TGTGCCAGCAGCTTTCAATCGGCCTACAATGAGCAGTTCTTC

D: TRBD2
V: TRBV6-5
J: TRBJ2-3
length: 15
size: once
CDR3: CASSYGAARGGTQYF
DNA: TGTGCCAGCAGTTACGGGGCGGCCCGGGGGGGTACGCAGTATTTT

D: TRBD1
V: TRBV4-1
J: TRBJ2-1
length: 17
size: -
CDR3: CASSQQPTDRGGNEQFF
DNA: TGCGCCAGCAGCCAACAACCGACCGACAGGGGAGGCAATGAGCAGTTCTTC

D: -
V: TRBV29-1
J: TRBJ2-7
length: 13
size: -
CDR3: CSVLRGSSYEQYF
DNA: TGCAGCGTTCTGAGGGGGAGCTCCTACGAGCAGTACTTC

D: TRBD1
V: TRBV14
J: TRBJ1-6
length: 16
size: -
CDR3: CASSQKNRGSNSPLHF
DNA: TGTGCCAGCAGCCAAAAAAACAGGGGCAGTAATTCACCCCTCCACTTT

D: TRBD1
V: TRBV7-9
J: TRBJ1-5
length: 13
size: -
CDR3: CASSSGGNQPQHF
DNA: TGTGCCAGCAGCTCAGGGGGAAATCAGCCCCAGCATTTT

D: -
V: TRBV27
J: TRBJ1-5
length: 14
size: -
CDR3: CASSPRGGNQPQHF
DNA: TGTGCCAGCAGTCCCCGGGGGGGCAATCAGCCCCAGCATTTT

D: -
V: TRBV7-9
J: TRBJ1-5
length: 14
size: few
CDR3: CASSLDSLNQPQHF
DNA: TGTGCCAGCAGCCTTGACAGTCTCAATCAGCCCCAGCATTTT

D: -
V: TRBV20-1
J: TRBJ2-5
length: 11
size: -
CDR3: CSGGRGETQYF
DNA: TGCAGTGGGGGGCGCGGAGAGACCCAGTACTTC

D: -
V: TRBV4-1
J: TRBJ1-6
length: 13
size: -
CDR3: CASSHDGESPLHF
DNA: TGCGCCAGCAGCCATGATGGAGAATCACCCCTCCACTTT

D: TRBD1
V: TRBV5-1
J: TRBJ1-2
length: 15
size: -
CDR3: CASSLGTGQGNGYTF
DNA: TGCGCCAGCAGCTTGGGGACGGGACAGGGGAATGGCTACACCTTC

D: -
V: TRBV7-9
J: TRBJ1-2
length: 15
size: -
CDR3: CASSPQGLGNYGYTF
DNA: TGTGCCAGCAGCCCACAGGGTCTCGGCAACTATGGCTACACCTTC

D: TRBD1
V: TRBV30
J: TRBJ1-2
length: 12
size: once
CDR3: CAWGGQNYGYTF
DNA: TGTGCCTGGGGGGGACAGAACTATGGCTACACCTTC

D: -
V: TRBV6-1
J: TRBJ1-1
length: 14
size: -
CDR3: CASIGTGTATEAFF
DNA: TGTGCCAGCATAGGAACAGGAACGGCCACTGAAGCTTTCTTT

D: -
V: TRBV30
J: TRBJ1-1
length: 14
size: -
CDR3: CAWSDQGMNTEAFF
DNA: TGTGCCTGGAGCGATCAGGGTATGAACACTGAAGCTTTCTTT

D: TRBD1
V: TRBV11-2
J: TRBJ1-1
length: 17
size: once
CDR3: CASSLKGTGGGSTEAFF
DNA: TGTGCCAGCAGCTTGAAAGGGACAGGGGGAGGTAGCACTGAAGCTTTCTTT

D: TRBD1
V: TRBV11-2
J: TRBJ2-7
length: 14
size: -
CDR3: CASSFADRGDEQYF
DNA: TGTGCCAGCAGCTTTGCGGACAGGGGCGACGAGCAGTACTTC

D: -
V: TRBV7-8
J: TRBJ2-7
length: 14
size: -
CDR3: CASSLARGGAEQYF
DNA: TGTGCCAGCAGCTTAGCGCGCGGGGGCGCCGAGCAGTACTTC

D: TRBD1
V: TRBV16
J: TRBJ1-1
length: 16
size: -
CDR3: CASSHLDRGRNTEAFF
DNA: TGTGCCAGCAGCCATCTGGACAGGGGGCGCAACACTGAAGCTTTCTTT